This TCR beta chain comes out of a study of regulatory T cells in long-lasting Graves disease. Time point described: persistent/refractory GD, antithyroid drugs over 5 years with positive TRAb. PBMC-extracted RNA yielded the TCR library. Library construction for TCR beta used iRepertoire HTBI primers and Arm-PCR of CDR3 regions. TCRdb fed the multiplex PCR reads into MiXCR, producing one record per CDR3 protein. Among some 370,000 distinct CDR3 sequences, about 23% were seen once, and the ten largest hold around 30%. The germline gives CDR1 SGHVS, CDR2 FNYEAQ. The CDR3 is made up of 16 amino acids. Germline trimming cut 5 bases from V and 1 base from J; bases unmatched to any gene: 5. This clonotype was seen repeatedly, ten times or more.

V is TRBV7-6 and J is TRBJ1-1, with 12 bases fitting TRBD1. This TCR was recovered from a woman aged 40 to 50 with Graves disease. The sequenced sample was peripheral blood mononuclear cells (PBMCs), obtained when the disease was refractory, from a patient treated with antithyroid drugs. CDR3 protein: CASSGRDRGQNTEAFF. The DNA for the CDR3 is TGTGCCAGCAGCGGGCGGGACAGGGGGCAGAACACTGAAGCTTTCTTT.